This T cell receptor beta chain was sequenced in a study of shared clonotypes between healthy human individuals. Notes on this clone: Its antigen is not identified.

Naive CD8 isolation took CD45RO-negative cells positively selected for CCR7 and excluded terminally differentiated effector memory CD45RA+ cells. Study observations and caveats: Donor clonotype sharing was expected to depend on sequencing depth. Rarefaction indicated that sorted-subset sequencing remained incomplete although depth was large.

CDR3 length equals 17 residues. CDR1 is MGHRA and CDR2 is YSYEKL in the germline V gene. Trimming pared 0 bases from V and 7 bases from J, leaving 21 bases between. On sorted subsets, replicate PCRs used approximately 190 ng DNA, or 25,000 to 35,000 T cell genomes. The table came from immunoSEQ multiplex PCR; TCRdb's copy has only in-frame clones and leaves some out. The repertoire holds some 2 million clones, around 96% seen once, with more than 0.9% in the top ten. The receptor was isolated from a man in his late teens or twenties in good health. The J gene is TRBJ1-2, the V gene TRBV4-1, with D possibly TRBD1 on 6 matching bases. Sequenced input: naive CD8+ T cells sorted from blood. In DNA form, the CDR3 reads TGCGCCAGCAGCCAAGATCCGGGGGCTCCACCATCTAGTGGCTACACCTTC. Encoded protein: CASSQDPGAPPSSGYTF.